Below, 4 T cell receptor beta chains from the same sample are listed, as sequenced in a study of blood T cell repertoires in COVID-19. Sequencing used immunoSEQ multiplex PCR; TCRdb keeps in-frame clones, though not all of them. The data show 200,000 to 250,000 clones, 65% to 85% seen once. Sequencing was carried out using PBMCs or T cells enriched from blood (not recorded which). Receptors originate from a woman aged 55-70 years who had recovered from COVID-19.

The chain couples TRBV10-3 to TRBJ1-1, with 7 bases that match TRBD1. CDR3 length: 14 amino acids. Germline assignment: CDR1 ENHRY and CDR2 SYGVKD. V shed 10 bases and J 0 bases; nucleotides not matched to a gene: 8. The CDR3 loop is CATLDRLLNTEAFF. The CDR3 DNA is TGTGCCACCTTGGACAGGCTTTTGAACACTGAAGCTTTCTTT.

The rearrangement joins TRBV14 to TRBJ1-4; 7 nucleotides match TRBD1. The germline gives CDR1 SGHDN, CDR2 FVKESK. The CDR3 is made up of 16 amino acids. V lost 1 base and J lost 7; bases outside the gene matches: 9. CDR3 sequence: CASSQAGDSRFEKLFF. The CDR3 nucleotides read TGTGCCAGCAGCCAAGCAGGGGACAGCCGTTTTGAAAAACTGTTTTTT.

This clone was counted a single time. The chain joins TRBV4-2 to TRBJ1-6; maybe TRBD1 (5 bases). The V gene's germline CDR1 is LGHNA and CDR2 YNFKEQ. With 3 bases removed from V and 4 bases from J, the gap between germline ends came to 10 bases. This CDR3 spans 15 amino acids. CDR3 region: CASSHATDYNSPLHF. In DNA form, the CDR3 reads TGTGCCAGCAGCCACGCGACAGATTATAATTCACCCCTCCACTTT.

CDR3 protein: CASSIDRHPTYEQYF. The CDR3 region has the DNA TGTGCCAGTAGTATAGATCGACATCCTACCTACGAGCAGTACTTC. The V gene is TRBV19, the J gene TRBJ2-7; D is unresolved. Germline loops: CDR1 LNHDA, CDR2 SQIVND (reference sequence). There are 15 residues in the CDR3. Between the trimmed V and J ends, which lost 0 bases and 2 bases, there was a span of 11 bases.